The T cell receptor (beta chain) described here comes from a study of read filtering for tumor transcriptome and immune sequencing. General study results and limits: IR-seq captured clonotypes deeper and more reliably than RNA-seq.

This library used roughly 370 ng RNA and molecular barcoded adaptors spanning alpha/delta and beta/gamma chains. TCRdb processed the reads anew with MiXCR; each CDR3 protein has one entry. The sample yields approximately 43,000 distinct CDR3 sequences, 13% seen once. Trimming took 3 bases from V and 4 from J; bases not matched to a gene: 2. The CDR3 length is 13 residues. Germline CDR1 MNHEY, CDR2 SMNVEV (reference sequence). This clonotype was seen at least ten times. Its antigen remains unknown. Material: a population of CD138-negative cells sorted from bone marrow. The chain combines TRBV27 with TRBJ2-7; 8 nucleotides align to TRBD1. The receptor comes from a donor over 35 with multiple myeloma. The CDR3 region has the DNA TGTGCCAGCAGTTTCAGGGGGCAATACGAGCAGTACTTC. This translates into CASSFRGQYEQYF.